The rows below give T cell receptor beta chains drawn from one sample of a study of T cells in Graves' hyperthyroidism and ophthalmopathy. TCRdb passed the multiplex PCR reads through MiXCR, listing each CDR3 protein once. The data show a few hundred thousand distinct CDR3 sequences, with around a sixth seen just once and around 14% held by the top ten. What was sequenced was blood. These receptor sequences come from a woman under 30 with Graves' hyperthyroidism. The CDR3 runs from the conserved cysteine through the conserved F or W. A D gene is named only where the DNA matches it firmly. Size values are once, few and many counts, or a class for expanded clones, and some rows have none.

clone_size: .; v_call: TRBV5-8; d_call: TRBD2; j_call: TRBJ2-3; cdr3_nt: TGTGCCAGCACCGTTAGCGGGAGTGGCACAGATACGCAGTATTTT; cdr3_aa: CASTVSGSGTDTQYF
clone_size: many; v_call: TRBV7-9; d_call: TRBD2; j_call: TRBJ2-1; cdr3_nt: TGTGCCAGCAGACTGGTCGGGGCGGGAGCTTTCGATGAGCAGTTCTTC; cdr3_aa: CASRLVGAGAFDEQFF
clone_size: many; v_call: TRBV28; d_call: .; j_call: TRBJ1-1; cdr3_nt: TGTGCCAGCAGTTTATTTGGGGATTGGGGCACTGAAGCTTTCTTT; cdr3_aa: CASSLFGDWGTEAFF
clone_size: many; v_call: TRBV6-1; d_call: .; j_call: TRBJ2-7; cdr3_nt: TGTGCCAGCAAACTTTACGGGCAGGAACCCTACGAGCAGTACTTC; cdr3_aa: CASKLYGQEPYEQYF
clone_size: .; v_call: TRBV6-1; d_call: TRBD2; j_call: TRBJ2-7; cdr3_nt: TGTGCCAGCTGTAAGTCTAGCGGGTCGTCCTCCTACGAGCAGTACTTC; cdr3_aa: CASCKSSGSSSYEQYF
clone_size: many; v_call: TRBV12-3/TRBV12-4; d_call: .; j_call: TRBJ1-2; cdr3_nt: TGTGCCAGCAGTTTAAATGAGCCAGGAATAATATTCTATGGCTACACCTTC; cdr3_aa: CASSLNEPGIIFYGYTF
clone_size: few; v_call: TRBV14; d_call: .; j_call: TRBJ1-6; cdr3_nt: TGTGCCAGCAGCCAAGCATTGGGACCCCTCCACTTT; cdr3_aa: CASSQALGPLHF
clone_size: .; v_call: TRBV5-4; d_call: TRBD2; j_call: TRBJ2-1; cdr3_nt: TGTGCCAGCAGCTTGTTAGCGGGAAAGTACAATGAGCAGTTCTTC; cdr3_aa: CASSLLAGKYNEQFF
clone_size: .; v_call: TRBV7-2; d_call: TRBD2; j_call: TRBJ2-3; cdr3_nt: TGTGCCAGCAGCTTCACAGCGGGGGGGCCCTCAGATACGCAGTATTTT; cdr3_aa: CASSFTAGGPSDTQYF
clone_size: .; v_call: TRBV28; d_call: TRBD1; j_call: TRBJ2-7; cdr3_nt: TGTGCCACAAAAGCAGGGGGCTCCTACGAGCAGTACTTC; cdr3_aa: CATKAGGSYEQYF
clone_size: many; v_call: TRBV12-3/TRBV12-4; d_call: .; j_call: TRBJ1-4; cdr3_nt: TGTGCCAGCAGTTTAGAGGGGGACCTTCACCAAGGAGAAAAACTGTTTTTT; cdr3_aa: CASSLEGDLHQGEKLFF
clone_size: .; v_call: TRBV7-6; d_call: .; j_call: TRBJ2-1; cdr3_nt: TGTGCCAGCAGCCCGGAATGGACAGACAATGAGCAGTTCTTC; cdr3_aa: CASSPEWTDNEQFF
clone_size: many; v_call: TRBV18; d_call: .; j_call: TRBJ2-1; cdr3_nt: TGTGCCAGCTCACCACTTCTAGCCGATGAGCAGTTCTTC; cdr3_aa: CASSPLLADEQFF
clone_size: many; v_call: TRBV7-7; d_call: .; j_call: TRBJ2-5; cdr3_nt: TGTGCTAGCAGCTTGACTAGTATGGGCCAAGAGACCCAGTACTTC; cdr3_aa: CASSLTSMGQETQYF
clone_size: .; v_call: TRBV7-2; d_call: .; j_call: TRBJ1-4; cdr3_nt: TGTGCCAGCAGCTTCTCCCCAGGTTCAACTAATGAAAAACTGTTTTTT; cdr3_aa: CASSFSPGSTNEKLFF
clone_size: few; v_call: TRBV20-1; d_call: TRBD1; j_call: TRBJ2-4; cdr3_nt: TGCAGTGCTAGAATGGGACAGGGGTTAAACATTCAGTACTTC; cdr3_aa: CSARMGQGLNIQYF
clone_size: .; v_call: TRBV4-1; d_call: .; j_call: TRBJ2-7; cdr3_nt: TGCGCCAGCAGCCAAGCGGTGAGGGGATCCTACGAGCAGTACTTC; cdr3_aa: CASSQAVRGSYEQYF
clone_size: few; v_call: TRBV2; d_call: .; j_call: TRBJ1-2; cdr3_nt: TGTGCCAGCAGTGATTTATTCTATGGCTACACCTTC; cdr3_aa: CASSDLFYGYTF
clone_size: .; v_call: TRBV27; d_call: .; j_call: TRBJ2-1; cdr3_nt: TGTGCCAGCAGCCGAGCCGGACTCCCCTACAATGAGCAGTTCTTC; cdr3_aa: CASSRAGLPYNEQFF
clone_size: .; v_call: TRBV4-2; d_call: TRBD1; j_call: TRBJ2-1; cdr3_nt: TGTGCCAGCAGCTCCGGGACAGGGGGCGCGAATGAGCAGTTCTTC; cdr3_aa: CASSSGTGGANEQFF
clone_size: .; v_call: TRBV5-8; d_call: TRBD2; j_call: TRBJ2-7; cdr3_nt: TGTGCCAGCAGCACCGGGCTAGCGGGTAGATACGAGCAGTACTTC; cdr3_aa: CASSTGLAGRYEQYF
clone_size: few; v_call: TRBV29-1; d_call: .; j_call: TRBJ2-7; cdr3_nt: TGCAGCGTTGTGGGGGTCGGGACAAGGATTTACGAGCAGTACTTC; cdr3_aa: CSVVGVGTRIYEQYF
clone_size: once; v_call: TRBV5-4; d_call: TRBD1; j_call: TRBJ1-2; cdr3_nt: TGTGCCAGCAGCTTGCAGGGGGTTCCGTGTGGCTACACCTTC; cdr3_aa: CASSLQGVPCGYTF
clone_size: .; v_call: TRBV27; d_call: .; j_call: TRBJ1-2; cdr3_nt: TGTGCCAGCAGACCCAGGGAGTCCGGGGGCTACACCTTC; cdr3_aa: CASRPRESGGYTF
clone_size: .; v_call: TRBV10-3; d_call: .; j_call: TRBJ2-3; cdr3_nt: TGTGCCATCGGGGGCCCGGGAGGATCGGGCACAGATACGCAGTATTTT; cdr3_aa: CAIGGPGGSGTDTQYF
clone_size: many; v_call: TRBV7-3; d_call: TRBD2; j_call: TRBJ2-1; cdr3_nt: TGTGCCAGCAGCTTCGTAGCGGGGGGATACAATGAGCAGTTCTTC; cdr3_aa: CASSFVAGGYNEQFF
clone_size: .; v_call: TRBV7-9; d_call: .; j_call: TRBJ1-1; cdr3_nt: TGTGCCAGCAGCTTAGTCCGGGCGGTGAACATGAACACTGAAGCTTTCTTT; cdr3_aa: CASSLVRAVNMNTEAFF